Below are 27 T cell receptor beta chains sequenced from a single sample in a study of beta chain features in type 1 diabetes. cDNA synthesis used the whole RNA isolate, giving expressed TCRB sequences. The assay was immunoSEQ multiplex PCR, and TCRdb's table has in-frame clones only and misses some. The data hold 500,000 to 700,000 clones, with 15% to 17% observed a single time. Source material: naive CD4+ T cells from blood. These receptors originate from a man aged 18 to 30 in good health.

The chain couples TRBV6-6 to TRBJ2-7; a weak D match, TRBD2 (6 bases). This CDR3 comprises 14 residues. The V gene's germline CDR1 is MNHNY and CDR2 SVGAGI (reference sequence). The germline V and J ends were trimmed by 6 bases and 1 base, with 13 bases remaining between them. The CDR3 region has the DNA TGTGCCAGCAGGCCCCGGGCGGGATCCTACGAGCAGTACTTC. This encodes CASRPRAGSYEQYF.

This clone turned up a few times. CDR3 bases: TGTGCCAGCTCATGGACAGACCTATCCTACGAGCAGTACTTC. This codes for CASSWTDLSYEQYF. This chain connects TRBV18 to TRBJ2-7; D perhaps matches TRBD1 (6 bases). Trimming took 5 bases from V and 1 from J, leaving 12 bases between them. The germline CDR1 and CDR2 sequences are KGHSH and LQKENI. The CDR3 length is 14 residues.

V usage is TRBV7-2 and J usage is TRBJ2-2, with TRBD2 identical over 16 bases. The trim removed 4 bases at V and 3 bases at J, leaving 8 bases unmatched. This CDR3 contains 19 residues. Germline CDR1 is SGHTA and CDR2 is FQGNSA. CDR3 in DNA: TGTGCCAGCAGCTACCCGGGACTAGCGGGAGGGCGGTACACCGGGGAGCTGTTTTTT. Encoded protein: CASSYPGLAGGRYTGELFF. The variable domain in full, completed from reference TRBV7-2 and TRBJ2-2, reads GAGVSQSPSNKVTEKGKDVELRCDPISGHTALYWYRQSLGQGLEFLIYFQGNSAPDKSGLPSDRFSAERTGGSVSTLTIQRTQQEDSAVYLCASSYPGLAGGRYTGELFFGEGSRLTVL.

The V gene is TRBV29-1, the J gene TRBJ2-6; 8 bases line up with TRBD1. J lost 4 bases, V lost 4 bases, and 6 bases had no gene match. CDR1 is SQVTM, CDR2 ANQGSEA, per germline. CDR3 length: 15 residues. Here the CDR3 DNA reads TGCAGCGTTGCTCAGGGGGCGGGCGGGGCCAACGTCCTGACTTTC. Protein sequence: CSVAQGAGGANVLTF.

The chain has TRBV7-3 and TRBJ2-7; TRBD1 matches at 7 bases. The trim removed 5 bases at V and 4 bases at J, leaving 8 bases unmatched. This CDR3 region has 14 residues. The germline gives CDR1 SGHTA, CDR2 FQGTGA. The CDR3 spells CASSLQGPPYEQYF. CDR3 sequence (DNA): TGTGCCAGCAGCCTACAGGGGCCACCTTACGAGCAGTACTTC.

Only a few counts were recorded for this clone. This sequence joins TRBV4-2 and TRBJ1-5; no firm D call. CDR3 length: 18 residues. Per germline, CDR1 LGHNA and CDR2 YNFKEQ. V dropped 1 base and J dropped 2 bases, with 18 bases sitting between them. Here the CDR3 reads CASSQGSKGRKGNQPQHF. The CDR3 DNA reads TGTGCCAGCAGCCAAGGTTCGAAGGGAAGGAAAGGCAATCAGCCCCAGCATTTT.

This clone was seen a few times. V usage is TRBV7-9 and J usage is TRBJ2-5; D may correspond to TRBD1 or TRBD2 (5 bases each). The CDR3 length is 15 residues. Per germline, CDR1 SEHNR and CDR2 FQNEAQ (reference sequence). Trimming removed 2 bases at V and 5 bases at J, with 15 bases between. CDR3 sequence (DNA): TGTGCCAGCAGCTTAAAAGGGACCTGGGTGGAGACCCAGTACTTC. This translates into CASSLKGTWVETQYF.

This clone appeared a few times. An end of the junction does not agree with germline; a read error may underlie this. The chain combines TRBV6-1 with TRBJ2-7; a possible D gene is TRBD2 (7 bases). CDR3 length: 11 amino acids. Germline assignment: CDR1 MNHNS and CDR2 SASEGT. The CDR3 loop is CASSPGGLVRF. The CDR3 region has the DNA TGTGCCAGTTCTCCGGGGGGCTTGGTGCGATTC.

This clone was found a few times. This chain connects TRBV28 to TRBJ1-5, with TRBD1 as a possible D gene (6 bases). The V gene's germline CDR1 is MDHEN and CDR2 SYDVKM. The V end was cut by 7 bases, the J end by 2 bases, with 18 bases between. The CDR3 is 16 amino acids. The CDR3 sequence is CASTQVRGQGNQPQHF. CDR3 nucleotides: TGTGCCAGCACCCAGGTGCGGGGGCAGGGCAATCAGCCCCAGCATTTT.

J is TRBJ1-4 and V is TRBV5-6, with TRBD1 identical over 7 bases. Trimming at V came to 3 bases and at J to 4 bases, leaving 6 bases not matched to a gene. CDR3 length: 15 residues. The germline V gene has CDR1 SGHDT and CDR2 YYEEEE. DNA of the CDR3: TGTGCCAGCAGCTCGAGACAGGGAGGTAATGAAAAACTGTTTTTT. It is translated as CASSSRQGGNEKLFF.

About this clone itself: The same CDR3 can be traced to other DNA sequences in this sample. V and J are TRBV9 and TRBJ1-5; D call uncertain. The CDR3 has 15 residues. The germline V and J ends were trimmed by 0 bases and 1 base, with 8 bases remaining between them. CDR1 SGDLS and CDR2 YYNGEE come from the germline V gene. The CDR3 here is CASSVGGRSNQPQHF. The CDR3 bases are TGTGCCAGCAGCGTAGGGGGAAGGAGCAATCAGCCCCAGCATTTT.

This clone was detected a few times. The chain has TRBV5-4 and TRBJ2-3; a possible D gene is TRBD2 (6 bases). The V end was cut by 4 bases, the J end by 2 bases, with 17 bases between. CDR1 is SGHNT, CDR2 YYREEE, per germline (reference sequence). This CDR3 has 16 residues. CDR3 nucleotides: TGTGCCAGCAGCCCGGAGGTACTAGCTATCACAGATACGCAGTATTTT. Encoded protein: CASSPEVLAITDTQYF.

This clone was counted between two and nine times. This chain uses TRBV29-1 with TRBJ2-7; 7 positions agree with TRBD2. The germline gives CDR1 SQVTM, CDR2 ANQGSEA. V shed 5 bases and J 6 bases; nucleotides not matched to a gene: 19. This CDR3 comprises 16 residues. Here the CDR3 DNA reads TGCAGCGTTAATGGGGCCCGGGCGGTAGGGGAGGGCGAGCAGTACTTC. Residues: CSVNGARAVGEGEQYF.

The rearrangement joins TRBV14 to TRBJ2-1; 7 bases match TRBD2. The CDR3 runs 17 residues. The V gene's germline CDR1 is SGHDN and CDR2 FVKESK. V was clipped by 0 bases and J by 2 bases; unmatched bases: 7. The CDR3 sequence: CASSQDLGGTPYNEQFF. For the CDR3, the DNA is TGTGCCAGCAGCCAAGATCTGGGGGGGACCCCCTACAATGAGCAGTTCTTC.

This clone was counted only a few times. The chain couples TRBV30 to TRBJ1-5, with D perhaps TRBD1 (6 bases). In germline, CDR1 is GTSNPN, CDR2 SVGIG (reference sequence). The V and J ends lost 1 base and 5 bases respectively, with 15 bases between them. The CDR3 consists of 15 residues. CDR3 region: CAWSAIKGGDQPQHF. The CDR3 DNA is TGTGCCTGGAGTGCAATCAAGGGGGGGGATCAGCCCCAGCATTTT.

This clone occurred a few times. The gene calls are TRBV9 and TRBJ2-5, with D possibly TRBD1 on 6 matching bases. Trimming took off 0 bases at V and 7 bases at J, with 16 bases between the two ends. This CDR3 is 15 amino acids long. The germline CDR1 and CDR2 sequences are SGDLS and YYNGEE. Here the CDR3 reads CASSVGLRGQGTQYF. The CDR3 region has the DNA TGTGCCAGCAGCGTAGGGCTCAGGGGCCAGGGGACCCAGTACTTC.

The V gene is TRBV6-1, the J gene TRBJ2-1, with TRBD2 matching 12 bases. Germline trimming cut 5 bases from V and 6 bases from J; bases unmatched to any gene: 5. CDR1 and CDR2 from the germline V gene are MNHNS and SASEGT. This CDR3 spans 15 amino acids. CDR3 amino acids: CASSRTSGIVNEQFF. The CDR3 DNA is TGTGCCAGCAGTAGGACTAGCGGGATAGTCAATGAGCAGTTCTTC.

This clone was found a few times. The same CDR3 can be traced to other DNA sequences in this sample. The chain couples TRBV29-1 to TRBJ2-3, with D perhaps being TRBD1 or TRBD2 (6 bases each). This CDR3 region has 20 residues. Deletions cut 1 base from V and 0 bases from J, with 26 bases between. The germline gives CDR1 SQVTM, CDR2 ANQGSEA. The CDR3 region is CSVEGLPLQGIAASTDTQYF. The CDR3 DNA follows: TGCAGCGTTGAAGGTCTCCCTCTACAGGGAATAGCGGCCAGCACAGATACGCAGTATTTT.

This rearrangement joins TRBV27 to TRBJ1-1, with 7 bases fitting TRBD1. J gave up 3 bases and V 6 bases, and 4 bases lay outside the gene matches. The CDR3 contains 13 residues. CDR1 MNHEY and CDR2 SMNVEV come from the germline V gene (reference sequence). CDR3 in DNA: TGTGCCAGCAGAAACAGGGGTGACACTGAAGCTTTCTTT. Encoded protein: CASRNRGDTEAFF.

This clone appeared a few times. The V call is TRBV4-2, the J call TRBJ2-1; D possibly corresponds to TRBD2 (6 bases). Trimming took off 0 bases at V and 4 bases at J, with 13 bases between the two ends. CDR3 length equals 16 residues. Germline V gene lookup returns CDR1 LGHNA and CDR2 YNFKEQ. The CDR3 sequence: CASSQEAGRKYNEQFF. The CDR3 DNA sequence: TGTGCCAGCAGCCAAGAGGCTGGGAGGAAGTACAATGAGCAGTTCTTC.

This clone appeared a few times. The V gene is TRBV29-1, the J gene TRBJ1-4; D possibly corresponds to TRBD1 (5 bases). Looked up from germline, CDR1 is SQVTM and CDR2 is ANQGSEA. Trimming left V 5 bases short and J 0 bases short, with 16 bases between. CDR3 size: 16 residues. This CDR3 is CSVWGWFDATNEKLFF. The CDR3 DNA follows: TGCAGCGTTTGGGGGTGGTTCGACGCAACTAATGAAAAACTGTTTTTT.

This clone showed up just a few times. The chain uses TRBV4-2 and TRBJ1-1, with D perhaps TRBD1 (5 bases). The CDR3 length is 15 residues. V was pared by 1 base and J by 1 base, with 10 bases between. Germline V gene lookup returns CDR1 LGHNA and CDR2 YNFKEQ. The CDR3 DNA reads TGTGCCAGCAGCCAAGTAAATCAGGGGAACACTGAAGCTTTCTTT. Translated, it gives CASSQVNQGNTEAFF.

Only a few counts were recorded for this clone. The rearrangement links TRBV29-1 to TRBJ2-7, with D tentatively TRBD1 or TRBD2 (6 bases each). This CDR3 is 13 amino acids long. V gave up 6 bases and J gave up 6 bases, with 18 bases separating them. CDR1 and CDR2 (germline): SQVTM, ANQGSEA. The CDR3 sequence is CSVEGGSEGEQYF. CDR3 DNA: TGCAGCGTCGAGGGGGGTAGTGAGGGCGAGCAGTACTTC.

V gene TRBV7-3 combines with J gene TRBJ1-1; the D is unclear. Deletions cut 2 bases from V and 3 bases from J, with 7 bases between. Germline CDR1 reads SGHTA; CDR2 reads FQGTGA. The CDR3 spans 13 residues. CDR3 loop: CASSLWRDTEAFF. The CDR3 DNA reads as TGTGCCAGCAGCTTATGGCGGGACACTGAAGCTTTCTTT.

The V and J genes are TRBV15 and TRBJ1-2, with D hard to call. The germline V and J ends were trimmed by 3 bases and 4 bases, with 9 bases remaining between them. The CDR3 totals 13 residues. Looked up from germline, CDR1 is LNHNV and CDR2 is YYDKDF (reference sequence). Here the CDR3 DNA reads TGTGCCACCAGCAGGTTCGGCCGCTATGGCTACACCTTC. Its protein is CATSRFGRYGYTF.

The gene calls are TRBV29-1 and TRBJ2-5, with D possibly being TRBD1 or TRBD2 (5 bases each). Germline V lookup: CDR1 SQVTM, CDR2 ANQGSEA. The CDR3 sequence is 11 residues long. The V end lost 7 bases, the J end lost 5 bases, and 11 bases lay between the germline ends. CDR3 region: CSGSGPETQYF. DNA for the CDR3: TGCAGCGGGTCGGGACCGGAGACCCAGTACTTC.

This clone came up a few times. The chain links TRBV7-9 to TRBJ1-3; D is perhaps TRBD1 (5 bases). CDR1 is SEHNR, CDR2 FQNEAQ, per germline (reference sequence). The CDR3 has 16 residues. With 0 bases removed from V and 2 bases from J, the gap between germline ends came to 11 bases. The CDR3 DNA reads as TGTGCCAGCAGCTTAGCGGGCGGGGGTCCTGGAAACACCATATATTTT. Its translation: CASSLAGGGPGNTIYF.